These 26 T cell receptor beta chains originate from one sample sequenced in a study of T cells in Graves' hyperthyroidism and ophthalmopathy. Amplification of TCR beta CDR3 regions was performed using RNA transcripts as template. TCR CDR3 regions were first amplified by RT-PCR with HTBI primers. TCRdb analysed the multiplex PCR reads with MiXCR anew, one entry per CDR3 protein. The sample carries hundreds of thousands of distinct CDR3 sequences, around 20% recorded once. Sequenced input: blood. These receptors were collected from a man aged 30-40 years with Graves' ophthalmopathy.

The chain carries TRBV29-1 and TRBJ2-5; 8 positions match TRBD2. Trimming cost V 4 bases and J 7 bases; bases outside gene matches: 14. Germline lookup yields CDR1 SQVTM and CDR2 ANQGSEA. The CDR3 contains 15 residues. CDR3 residues: CSVGGSSGTPMTQYF. The CDR3 DNA follows: TGCAGCGTTGGGGGGAGTAGCGGGACTCCTATGACCCAGTACTTC. The complete variable domain, with remaining parts taken from reference TRBV29-1 and TRBJ2-5, reads SAVISQKPSRDICQRGTSLTIQCQVDSQVTMMFWYRQQPGQSLTLIATANQGSEATYESGFVIDKFPISRPNLTFSTLTVSNMSPEDSSIYLCSVGGSSGTPMTQYFGPGTRLLVL.

This clonotype appeared a few times. CDR3 bases: TGTGCCGCATGGACAGGGGGCGGGACAGATACGCAGTATTTT. Translated, it gives CAAWTGGGTDTQYF. V usage is TRBV6-1 and J usage is TRBJ2-3; 11 bases align to TRBD1. This CDR3 comprises 14 residues. Unmatched junction bases numbered 7, after V lost 11 bases and J lost 3 bases. Germline V gene data show CDR1 as MNHNS and CDR2 as SASEGT.

V and J are TRBV6-2 or TRBV6-3 and TRBJ1-5, with 10 bases lining up with TRBD1. The CDR3 is 16 amino acids. Germline lookup yields CDR1 MNHEY and CDR2 SVGEGT. V gave up 4 bases and J gave up 4 bases; unmatched junction bases: 7. This chain's CDR3 is CASSSGQGVQNQPQHF. The CDR3 DNA follows: TGTGCCAGCAGTTCCGGACAGGGGGTCCAAAATCAGCCCCAGCATTTT.

This clonotype was counted many times. The V gene is TRBV7-3, the J gene TRBJ2-2, with TRBD2 identical over 8 bases. Germline V gene data show CDR1 as SGHTA and CDR2 as FQGTGA. This CDR3 contains 15 residues. J lost 7 bases, V lost 1 base, and 5 bases had no gene match. The CDR3 loop reads CASSLNGRANGELFF. The CDR3 nucleotides read TGTGCCAGCAGCTTAAACGGGAGGGCCAACGGGGAGCTGTTTTTT.

This chain joins TRBV6-5 and TRBJ1-2; the D gene is possibly TRBD1 (5 bases). With 0 bases removed from V and 6 bases from J, the gap between germline ends came to 17 bases. CDR1 and CDR2 from the germline V gene are MNHEY and SVGAGI. The CDR3 contains 16 residues. The CDR3 DNA is TGTGCCAGCAGTTACTCCTTGGACACTACCCAGAATGGCTACACCTTC. Its translation: CASSYSLDTTQNGYTF.

The chain recombines TRBV14 with TRBJ2-1; TRBD2 aligns across 11 bases. Looked up from germline, CDR1 is SGHDN and CDR2 is FVKESK. Trimming took 0 bases from V and 6 from J; bases not matched to a gene: 10. There are 18 residues in the CDR3. The CDR3 DNA reads as TGTGCCAGCAGCCAAGACCCCACCCTAGCGGGAGGTCCCAATGAGCAGTTCTTC. It translates to CASSQDPTLAGGPNEQFF. The complete variable domain, with remaining parts taken from reference TRBV14 and TRBJ2-1, reads EAGVTQFPSHSVIEKGQTVTLRCDPISGHDNLYWYRRVMGKEIKFLLHFVKESKQDESGMPNNRFLAERTGGTYSTLKVQPAELEDSGVYFCASSQDPTLAGGPNEQFFGPGTRLTVL.

This clonotype has ten or more counts. The V gene is TRBV28, the J gene TRBJ2-7; a possible D gene is TRBD1 (5 bases). The CDR3 extends over 16 amino acids. V lost 4 bases and J lost 2, with 18 bases in between. The germline V gene encodes CDR1 MDHEN and CDR2 SYDVKM. The CDR3, as DNA: TGTGCCAGCAGTTCTATAGGTGGCAGGGCGACCTACGAGCAGTACTTC. Translation: CASSSIGGRATYEQYF.

This clonotype was observed a handful of times. The chain has TRBV27 and TRBJ1-4; no reliable D call. This CDR3 spans 11 amino acids. V was cut by 11 bases and J by 8 bases, with 12 bases left in between. Germline CDR1 is MNHEY and CDR2 is SMNVEV (reference sequence). The CDR3, as DNA: TGTGCCGTCGGCCAGGACGAAAAACTGTTTTTT. Its protein is CAVGQDEKLFF.

J is TRBJ2-1 and V is TRBV30; 14 nucleotides agree with TRBD2. The germline gives CDR1 GTSNPN, CDR2 SVGIG (reference sequence). Unmatched junction bases numbered 5, after V lost 1 base and J lost 9 bases. The CDR3 is 15 amino acids. The DNA for the CDR3 is TGTGCCTGGAGTGGACTAGCGGGAGGGCCCGGTGAGCAGTTCTTC. Protein product: CAWSGLAGGPGEQFF.

This clonotype was recorded a few times. The chain employs TRBV6-2 or TRBV6-3 and TRBJ2-7; D may correspond to TRBD1 or TRBD2 (5 bases each). Germline assignment: CDR1 MNHEY and CDR2 SVGEGT. The CDR3 contains 15 residues. V dropped 5 bases and J dropped 0 bases, with 14 bases sitting between them. The CDR3 region is CASSQGPRSSYEQYF. Written as DNA, the CDR3 is TGTGCCAGCAGTCAGGGACCGAGGAGCTCCTACGAGCAGTACTTC.

This clonotype was seen more than once but under ten times. This chain connects TRBV12-3 or TRBV12-4 to TRBJ2-5; D remains unclear. The ends were cut back, 3 bases at V and 0 bases at J, with 8 bases in the middle. The length of the CDR3 is 14 residues. DNA for the CDR3: TGTGCCAGCAGTTTCCAGCCCTACCAAGAGACCCAGTACTTC. It yields the protein CASSFQPYQETQYF.

The chain joins TRBV28 to TRBJ2-5; 8 bases match TRBD2. V lost 5 bases to trimming and J lost 4 bases; unmatched junction nucleotides: 6. Germline loops: CDR1 MDHEN, CDR2 SYDVKM. This CDR3 has 14 residues. The CDR3 DNA reads TGTGCCAGCAGTCCACAGCTAGCGGGAGAGACCCAGTACTTC. Translating it yields CASSPQLAGETQYF.

V is TRBV28 and J is TRBJ1-5; no reliable D call. V dropped 4 bases and J dropped 0 bases, with 19 bases sitting between them. CDR3 length: 18 residues. Germline assignment: CDR1 MDHEN and CDR2 SYDVKM. This CDR3 reads CASSSPPLDIYSNQPQHF. CDR3 in DNA: TGTGCCAGCAGTTCCCCCCCCCTAGACATTTATAGCAATCAGCCCCAGCATTTT.

This rearrangement joins TRBV20-1 to TRBJ2-7; 7 bases fit TRBD1. Trimming took 6 bases from V and 3 from J; bases not matched to a gene: 14. The germline CDR1 and CDR2 sequences are DFQATT and SNEGSKA (reference sequence). The CDR3 is 15 residues long. The CDR3 region has the DNA TGCAGTGCGTCTGGGACAGCGCGTATGGGCTACGAGCAGTACTTC. Translation: CSASGTARMGYEQYF.

This clonotype was seen only a few times. A read error is likely, as this CDR3 ends without the conserved phenylalanine or tryptophan. The gene calls are TRBV6-5 and TRBJ1-5, with 8 bases matching TRBD1. The V and J ends lost 2 bases and 4 bases, in that order; junction bases with no gene match: 7. Germline loops: CDR1 MNHEY, CDR2 SVGAGI. The CDR3 is made up of 16 amino acids. The CDR3 is CASSYPLDRENQPQHS. The CDR3 DNA is TGTGCCAGCAGTTACCCCTTGGACAGGGAAAATCAGCCCCAGCATTCT.

V usage is TRBV20-1 and J usage is TRBJ2-5; D call uncertain. The CDR3 extends over 14 amino acids. V gave up 5 bases and J gave up 1 base, with 14 bases separating them. Germline-derived CDR1 and CDR2 are DFQATT and SNEGSKA (reference sequence). CDR3 sequence reads: CSARRRVPQETQYF. CDR3 nucleotides: TGCAGTGCTCGCCGGAGAGTCCCCCAAGAGACCCAGTACTTC.

The V call is TRBV7-9, the J call TRBJ2-3, with 11 bases aligning to TRBD1. The germline V gene encodes CDR1 SEHNR and CDR2 FQNEAQ (reference sequence). The J segment lost 1 base and the V segment lost 6 bases, leaving 3 bases of the junction unmatched. The CDR3 is 15 amino acids. The CDR3 region is CASRRTGGGTDTQYF. CDR3 coding DNA: TGTGCCAGCAGGCGGACAGGGGGCGGCACAGATACGCAGTATTTT.

This clonotype has only a few counts. The V gene is TRBV27, the J gene TRBJ2-3; D uncertain. The ends were cut back, 9 bases at V and 3 bases at J, with 13 bases in the middle. The germline CDR1 and CDR2 sequences are MNHEY and SMNVEV (reference sequence). The length of the CDR3 is 13 residues. In nucleotides, the CDR3 is TGTGCCAGGAAAAGGCAGGCAACAGATACGCAGTATTTT. It codes for CARKRQATDTQYF.

This clonotype has more than one count but fewer than ten. This CDR3 reads CASSLGGTGTADYEQYF. CDR3 nucleotides: TGTGCCAGCAGCTTAGGCGGAACCGGGACGGCCGACTACGAGCAGTACTTC. The chain employs TRBV7-9 and TRBJ2-7, with D perhaps being TRBD1 or TRBD2 (5 bases each). V lost 1 base to trimming and J lost 3 bases, with 19 bases between them. The CDR3 is made up of 17 amino acids. Germline lookup yields CDR1 SEHNR and CDR2 FQNEAQ (reference sequence).

This clonotype was seen ten or more times. The rearrangement joins TRBV2 to TRBJ1-1; D is ambiguous. CDR1 is SNHLY and CDR2 is FYNNEI in the germline V gene. The CDR3 sequence is 11 residues long. V lost 8 bases and J lost 7, with 11 bases in between. The CDR3 nucleotides read TGTGCCAGCTCTTCGAATGATGAAGCTTTCTTT. Protein product: CASSSNDEAFF.

This clonotype was seen at least ten times. The chain couples TRBV10-1 to TRBJ1-1; 8 nucleotides align to TRBD1. The CDR3 covers 14 residues. V was pared by 5 bases and J by 3 bases, with 5 bases of the junction left unmatched. Per germline, CDR1 WNHNN and CDR2 SYGVQD (reference sequence). CDR3 DNA sequence: TGCGCCAGCAGTCGACAGGGGATGGACACTGAAGCTTTCTTT. Protein: CASSRQGMDTEAFF.

The sample holds one count of this clonotype. A much more abundant neighbour one base away suggests this may be a read error. This sequence joins TRBV5-1 and TRBJ2-5; D not certain. CDR3 size: 13 residues. Germline CDR1 and CDR2: SGHRS and YFSETQ. As DNA, the CDR3 is TGCGCCTGCAGCTTACCCCCCCAAGAGACCCAGTACTTC. It specifies CACSLPPQETQYF.

The genes are TRBV7-3 and TRBJ2-1, with D unresolved. This CDR3 is 12 amino acids long. The ends were cut back, 5 bases at V and 7 bases at J, with 9 bases in the middle. CDR1 SGHTA and CDR2 FQGTGA come from the germline V gene. The CDR3 nucleotides are TGTGCCAGCAGCGATCTCGGAAATGAGCAGTTCTTC. Protein sequence: CASSDLGNEQFF.

This clonotype has just a few counts. The V gene is TRBV15, the J gene TRBJ1-1; maybe TRBD1 (5 bases). The V gene's germline CDR1 is LNHNV and CDR2 YYDKDF (reference sequence). The V end was cut by 1 base, the J end by 1 base, with 10 bases between. The CDR3 sequence is 15 residues long. The CDR3 region has the DNA TGTGCCACCAGCAGAGGGGGGGACGGGAACACTGAAGCTTTCTTT. This codes for CATSRGGDGNTEAFF.

This clonotype came up many times. This sequence joins TRBV7-8 and TRBJ2-1; D perhaps matches TRBD2 (7 bases). Looked up from germline, CDR1 is SGHVS and CDR2 is FQNEAQ. CDR3 length: 17 residues. The V end was cut by 3 bases, the J end by 3 bases, with 18 bases between. The CDR3 sequence is CASSLPAGTTIYNEQFF. In DNA form, the CDR3 reads TGTGCCAGCAGCTTGCCAGCGGGGACAACCATCTACAATGAGCAGTTCTTC.

This clonotype was observed many times. V is TRBV28 and J is TRBJ2-5, with 7 nucleotides matching TRBD1. This CDR3 contains 16 residues. The germline V gene encodes CDR1 MDHEN and CDR2 SYDVKM. J lost 2 bases, V lost 7 bases, and 13 bases had no gene match. The CDR3 DNA reads as TGTGCCAGCATTCCCGACAGGCCCAGGGGGCAAGAGACCCAGTACTTC. It specifies CASIPDRPRGQETQYF.